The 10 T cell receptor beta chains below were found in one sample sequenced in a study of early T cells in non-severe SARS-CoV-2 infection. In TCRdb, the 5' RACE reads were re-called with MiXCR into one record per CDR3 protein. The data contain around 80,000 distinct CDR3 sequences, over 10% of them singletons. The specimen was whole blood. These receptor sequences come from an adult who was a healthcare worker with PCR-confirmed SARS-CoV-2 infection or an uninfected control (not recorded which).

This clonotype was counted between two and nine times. The CDR3 DNA is TGCAGCGTTGAGGACAGGGGGCGTGGCGGGGAGCTGTTTTTT. This sequence encodes CSVEDRGRGGELFF. J is TRBJ2-2 and V is TRBV29-1, with TRBD1 matching 11 bases. The V gene end was trimmed by 3 bases and the J gene end by 7 bases; junction bases not matched to a gene: 4. Per germline, CDR1 SQVTM and CDR2 ANQGSEA. This CDR3 spans 14 amino acids.

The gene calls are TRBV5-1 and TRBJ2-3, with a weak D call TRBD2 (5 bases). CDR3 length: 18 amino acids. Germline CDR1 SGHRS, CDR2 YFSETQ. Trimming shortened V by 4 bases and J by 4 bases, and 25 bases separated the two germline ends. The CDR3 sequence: CASSRRWTDVREADTQYF. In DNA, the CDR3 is TGCGCCAGCAGCCGCCGATGGACGGACGTGAGGGAAGCAGATACGCAGTATTTT. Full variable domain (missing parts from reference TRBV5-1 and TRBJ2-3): KAGVTQTPRYLIKTRGQQVTLSCSPISGHRSVSWYQQTPGQGLQFLFEYFSETQRNKGNFPGRFSGRQFSNSRSEMNVSTLELGDSALYLCASSRRWTDVREADTQYFGPGTRLTVL.

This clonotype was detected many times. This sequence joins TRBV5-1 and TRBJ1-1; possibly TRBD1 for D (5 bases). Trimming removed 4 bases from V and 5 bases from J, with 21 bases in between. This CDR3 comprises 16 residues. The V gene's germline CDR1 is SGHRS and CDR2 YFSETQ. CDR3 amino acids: CASSPVADGGNTEAFF. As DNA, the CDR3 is TGCGCCAGCAGCCCTGTTGCGGACGGGGGGAATACTGAAGCTTTCTTT. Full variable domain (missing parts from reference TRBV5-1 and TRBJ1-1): KAGVTQTPRYLIKTRGQQVTLSCSPISGHRSVSWYQQTPGQGLQFLFEYFSETQRNKGNFPGRFSGRQFSNSRSEMNVSTLELGDSALYLCASSPVADGGNTEAFFGQGTRLTVV.

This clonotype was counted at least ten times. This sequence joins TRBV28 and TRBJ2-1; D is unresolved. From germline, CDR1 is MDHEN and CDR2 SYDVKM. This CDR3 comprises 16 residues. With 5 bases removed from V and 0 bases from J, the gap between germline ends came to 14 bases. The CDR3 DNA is TGTGCCAGCAGTAGCCTGCGGCTCGACTCCTACAATGAGCAGTTCTTC. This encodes CASSSLRLDSYNEQFF.

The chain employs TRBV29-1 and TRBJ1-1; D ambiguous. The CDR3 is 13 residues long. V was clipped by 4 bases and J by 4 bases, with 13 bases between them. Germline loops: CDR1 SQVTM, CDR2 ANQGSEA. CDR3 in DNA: TGCAGCGTTGGAGACCTGGAGGGCACTGAAGCTTTCTTT. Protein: CSVGDLEGTEAFF.

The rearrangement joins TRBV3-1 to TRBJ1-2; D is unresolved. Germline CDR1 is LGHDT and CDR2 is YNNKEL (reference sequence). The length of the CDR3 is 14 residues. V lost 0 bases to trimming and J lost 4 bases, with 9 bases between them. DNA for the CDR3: TGTGCCAGCAGCCAAGATCCGGGGATCTATGGCTACACCTTC. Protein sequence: CASSQDPGIYGYTF.

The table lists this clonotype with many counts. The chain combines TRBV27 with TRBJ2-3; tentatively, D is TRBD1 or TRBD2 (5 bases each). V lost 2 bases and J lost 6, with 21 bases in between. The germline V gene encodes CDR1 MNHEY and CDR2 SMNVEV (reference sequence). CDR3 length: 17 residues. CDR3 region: CASSLGTGRGLSDTQYF. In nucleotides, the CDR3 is TGTGCCAGCAGTTTAGGGACCGGACGAGGGTTGTCGGATACGCAGTATTTT.

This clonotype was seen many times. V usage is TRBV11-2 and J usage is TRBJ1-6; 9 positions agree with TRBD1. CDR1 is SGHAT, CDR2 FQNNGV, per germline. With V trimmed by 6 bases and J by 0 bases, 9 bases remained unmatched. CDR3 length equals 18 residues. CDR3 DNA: TGTGCCAGCAGTCCAGAGGAGACAGGGGGCTCCTATAATTCACCCCTCCACTTT. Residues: CASSPEETGGSYNSPLHF.

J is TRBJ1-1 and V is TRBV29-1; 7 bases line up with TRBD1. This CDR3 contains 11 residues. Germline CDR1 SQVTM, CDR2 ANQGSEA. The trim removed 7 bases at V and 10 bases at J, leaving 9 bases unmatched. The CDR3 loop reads CSAVRGSGAFF. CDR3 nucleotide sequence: TGCAGCGCTGTCAGGGGGTCTGGAGCTTTCTTT.

CDR3 nucleotides: TGTGCCAGCACCCCTAGCGGGAGGGCCGGTAGTGAGCAGTTCTTC. Its protein is CASTPSGRAGSEQFF. V is TRBV6-5 and J is TRBJ2-1; 12 nucleotides agree with TRBD2. V lost 7 bases and J lost 9; bases outside the gene matches: 10. Per the germline V gene, CDR1 is MNHEY and CDR2 is SVGAGI. This CDR3 spans 15 amino acids.